Described below is a single TCR beta chain sequence and its context. This CDR3 region has 17 residues. Germline CDR1 reads SGHRS; CDR2 reads YFSETQ. The V gene end was trimmed by 3 bases and the J gene end by 1 base; junction bases not matched to a gene: 5. This record comes from a study of blood T cell repertoires in COVID-19. Whole-study context: Acute and convalescent COVID-19 samples came from the United States, Italy and Spain. T cells, B-cell-depleted T cells, or PBMCs supplied cDNA or gDNA.

Original data processing: It was from reference gene primer amplification that nucleated cell counts were estimated. Method: immunoSEQ multiplex PCR; TCRdb's copy keeps in-frame clones and lacks some. V and J calls and clone size are those listed in that table; D and trimming were worked out from the DNA. The table has about 190,000 clones, about 88% seen once. Specimen: peripheral blood. The origin of this receptor is a middle-aged man with active or convalescent COVID-19. V and J are TRBV5-1 and TRBJ2-2, with 11 bases lining up with TRBD2. CDR3 amino acids: CASSSIGTSGNTGELFF. The CDR3 DNA sequence: TGCGCCAGCAGCTCGATTGGGACTAGCGGGAACACCGGGGAGCTGTTTTTT.